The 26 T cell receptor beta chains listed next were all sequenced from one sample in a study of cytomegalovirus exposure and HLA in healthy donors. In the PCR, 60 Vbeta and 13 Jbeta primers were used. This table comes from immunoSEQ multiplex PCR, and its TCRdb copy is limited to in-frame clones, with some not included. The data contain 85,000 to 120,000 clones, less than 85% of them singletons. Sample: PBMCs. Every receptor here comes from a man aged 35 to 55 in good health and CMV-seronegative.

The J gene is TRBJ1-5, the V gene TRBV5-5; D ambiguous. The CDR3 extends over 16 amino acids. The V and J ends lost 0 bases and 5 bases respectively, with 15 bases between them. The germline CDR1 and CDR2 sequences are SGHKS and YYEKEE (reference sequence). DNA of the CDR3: TGTGCCAGCAGCTTGGATAGAGGGAGTGGCGATCAGCCCCAGCATTTT. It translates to CASSLDRGSGDQPQHF.

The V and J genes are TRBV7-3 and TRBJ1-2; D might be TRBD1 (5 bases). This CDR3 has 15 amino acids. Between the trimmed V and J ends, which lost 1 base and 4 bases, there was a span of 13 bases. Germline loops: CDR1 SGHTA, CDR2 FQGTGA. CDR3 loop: CASSLNQGGLYGYTF. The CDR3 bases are TGTGCCAGCAGCTTAAACCAGGGAGGACTCTATGGCTACACCTTC.

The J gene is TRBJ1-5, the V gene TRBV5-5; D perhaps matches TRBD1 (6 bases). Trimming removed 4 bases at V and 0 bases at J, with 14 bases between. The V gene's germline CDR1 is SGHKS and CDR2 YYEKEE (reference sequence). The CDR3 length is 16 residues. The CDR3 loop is CASSPYGQSSNQPQHF. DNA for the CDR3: TGTGCCAGCAGCCCATACGGACAGAGTAGCAATCAGCCCCAGCATTTT.

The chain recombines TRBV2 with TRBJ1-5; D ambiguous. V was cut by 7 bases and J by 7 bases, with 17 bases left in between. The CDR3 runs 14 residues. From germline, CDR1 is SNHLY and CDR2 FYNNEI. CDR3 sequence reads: CASTREGGGQPQHF. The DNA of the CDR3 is TGTGCCAGCACCAGAGAAGGAGGCGGACAGCCCCAGCATTTT.

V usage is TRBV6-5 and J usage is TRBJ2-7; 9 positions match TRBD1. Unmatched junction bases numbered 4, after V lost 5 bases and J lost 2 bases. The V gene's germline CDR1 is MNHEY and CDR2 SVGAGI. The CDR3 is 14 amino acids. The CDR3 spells CASSRDRAPYEQYF. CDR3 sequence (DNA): TGTGCCAGCAGTCGGGACAGGGCGCCCTACGAGCAGTACTTC.

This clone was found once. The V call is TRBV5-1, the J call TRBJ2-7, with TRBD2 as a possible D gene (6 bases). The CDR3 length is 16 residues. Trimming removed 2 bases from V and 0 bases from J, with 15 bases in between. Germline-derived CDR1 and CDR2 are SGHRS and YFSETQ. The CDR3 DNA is TGCGCCAGCAGCTTATTAGGGTGGGGGGACTCCTACGAGCAGTACTTC. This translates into CASSLLGWGDSYEQYF.

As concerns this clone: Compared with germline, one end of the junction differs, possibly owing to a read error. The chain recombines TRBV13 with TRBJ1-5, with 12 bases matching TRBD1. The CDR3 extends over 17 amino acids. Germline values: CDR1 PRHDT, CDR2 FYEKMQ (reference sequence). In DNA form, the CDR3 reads TGTGCCAGCAGCCTAGGGACAGGGGGCAACAGCAATCAGCCCCAGCATTTT. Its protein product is CASSLGTGGNSNQPQHF.

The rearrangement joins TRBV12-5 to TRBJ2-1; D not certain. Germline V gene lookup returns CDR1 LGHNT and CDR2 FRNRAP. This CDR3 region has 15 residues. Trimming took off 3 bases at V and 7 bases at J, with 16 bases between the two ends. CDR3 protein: CASGFLQYTGNEQFF. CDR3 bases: TGTGCTAGTGGTTTCCTACAATACACCGGGAATGAGCAGTTCTTC.

For the CDR3, the DNA is TGTGCCAGTAGTATCTCACAGGGCACAGATACGCAGTATTTT. This codes for CASSISQGTDTQYF. The chain recombines TRBV19 with TRBJ2-3; a possible D gene is TRBD1 (5 bases). The CDR3 covers 14 residues. Germline CDR1 and CDR2: LNHDA and SQIVND (reference sequence). Trimming stripped 3 bases from V and 1 base from J, with 8 bases between.

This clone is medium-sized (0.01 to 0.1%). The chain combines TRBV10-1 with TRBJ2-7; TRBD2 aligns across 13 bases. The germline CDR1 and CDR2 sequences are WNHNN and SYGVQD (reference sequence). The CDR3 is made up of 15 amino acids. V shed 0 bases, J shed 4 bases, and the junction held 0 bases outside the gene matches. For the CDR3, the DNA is TGCGCCAGCAGTGAGTCGACTAGCGGGGGGTACGAGCAGTACTTC. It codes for CASSESTSGGYEQYF.

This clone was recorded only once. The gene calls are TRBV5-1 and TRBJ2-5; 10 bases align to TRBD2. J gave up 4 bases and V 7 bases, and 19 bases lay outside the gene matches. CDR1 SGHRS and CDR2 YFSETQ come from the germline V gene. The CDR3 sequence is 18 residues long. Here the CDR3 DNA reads TGCGCCAGCCGGATGAGTGTTCAAAGCGGGGGGGCCTCAGAGACCCAGTACTTC. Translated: CASRMSVQSGGASETQYF.

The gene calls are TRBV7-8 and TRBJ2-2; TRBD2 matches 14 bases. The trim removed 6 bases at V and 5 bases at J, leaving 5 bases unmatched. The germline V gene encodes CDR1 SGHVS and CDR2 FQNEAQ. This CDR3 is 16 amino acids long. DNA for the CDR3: TGTGCCAGCAGAGGACTAGCGGGGGGCCGGACCGGGGAGCTGTTTTTT. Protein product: CASRGLAGGRTGELFF. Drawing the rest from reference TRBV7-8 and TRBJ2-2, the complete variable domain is GAGVSQSPRYKVAKRGQDVALRCDPISGHVSLFWYQQALGQGPEFLTYFQNEAQLDKSGLPSDRFFAERPEGSVSTLKIQRTQQEDSAVYLCASRGLAGGRTGELFFGEGSRLTVL.

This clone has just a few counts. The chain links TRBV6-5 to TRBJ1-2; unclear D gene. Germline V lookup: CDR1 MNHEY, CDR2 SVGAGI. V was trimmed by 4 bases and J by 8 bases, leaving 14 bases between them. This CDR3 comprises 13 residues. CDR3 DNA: TGTGCCAGCAGTTCCGAGGAACTGAGGGGCTACACCTTC. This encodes CASSSEELRGYTF.

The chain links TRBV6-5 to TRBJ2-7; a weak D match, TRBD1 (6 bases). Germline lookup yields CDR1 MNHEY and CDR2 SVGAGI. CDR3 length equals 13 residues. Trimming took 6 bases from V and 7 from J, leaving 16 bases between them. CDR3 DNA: TGTGCCAGCAGGGACAGTGCCCTGAGGGAGCAGTACTTC. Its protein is CASRDSALREQYF.

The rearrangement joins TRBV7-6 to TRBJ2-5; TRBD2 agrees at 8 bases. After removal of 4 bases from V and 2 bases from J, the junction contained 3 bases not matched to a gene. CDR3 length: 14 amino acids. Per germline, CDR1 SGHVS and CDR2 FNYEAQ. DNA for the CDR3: TGTGCCAGCAGCTCGGCGGGGGGACAAGAGACCCAGTACTTC. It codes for CASSSAGGQETQYF. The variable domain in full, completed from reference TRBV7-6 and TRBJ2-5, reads GAGVSQSPRYKVTKRGQDVALRCDPISGHVSLYWYRQALGQGPEFLTYFNYEAQQDKSGLPNDRFSAERPEGSISTLTIQRTEQRDSAMYRCASSSAGGQETQYFGPGTRLLVL.

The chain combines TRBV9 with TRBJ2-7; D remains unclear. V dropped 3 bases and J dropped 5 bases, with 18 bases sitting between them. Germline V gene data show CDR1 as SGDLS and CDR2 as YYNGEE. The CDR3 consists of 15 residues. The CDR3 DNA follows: TGTGCCAGCAGCGCTGGATACTACCAAGTCAACGAGCAGTACTTC. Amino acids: CASSAGYYQVNEQYF.

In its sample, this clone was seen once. CDR3 DNA: TGCGCCAGCAGCCAAGCTCTCCGGGACAGGGACTTCTATGGCTACACCTTC. Residues: CASSQALRDRDFYGYTF. V gene TRBV4-1 combines with J gene TRBJ1-2; 9 nucleotides agree with TRBD1. V lost 1 base to trimming and J lost 4 bases; unmatched junction nucleotides: 10. The germline V gene has CDR1 MGHRA and CDR2 YSYEKL. CDR3 length equals 17 residues.

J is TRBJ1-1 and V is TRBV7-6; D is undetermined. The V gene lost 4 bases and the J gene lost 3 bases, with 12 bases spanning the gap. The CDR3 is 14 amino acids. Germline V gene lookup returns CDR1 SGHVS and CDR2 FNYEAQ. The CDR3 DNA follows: TGTGCCAGCAGCTCAAAGAGATCCGACACTGAAGCTTTCTTT. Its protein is CASSSKRSDTEAFF.

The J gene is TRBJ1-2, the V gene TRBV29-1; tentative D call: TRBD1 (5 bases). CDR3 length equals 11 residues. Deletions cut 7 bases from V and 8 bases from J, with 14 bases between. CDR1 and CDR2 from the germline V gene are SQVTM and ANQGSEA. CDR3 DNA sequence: TGCAGCGGGGAAAGGGGTGGCGGCTACACCTTC. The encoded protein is CSGERGGGYTF.

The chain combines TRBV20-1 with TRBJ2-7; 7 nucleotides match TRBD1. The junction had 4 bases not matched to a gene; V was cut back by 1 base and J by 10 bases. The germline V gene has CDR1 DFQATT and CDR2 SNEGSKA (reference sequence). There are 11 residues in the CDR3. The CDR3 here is CSARGRTGQYF. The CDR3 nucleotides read TGCAGTGCTAGAGGGAGGACAGGACAGTACTTC.

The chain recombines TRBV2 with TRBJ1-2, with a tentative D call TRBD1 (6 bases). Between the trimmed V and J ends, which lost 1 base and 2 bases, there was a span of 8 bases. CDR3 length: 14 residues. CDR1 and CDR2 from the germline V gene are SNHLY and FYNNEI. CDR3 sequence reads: CASSEDRDNYGYTF. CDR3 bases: TGTGCCAGCAGTGAAGACAGGGACAACTATGGCTACACCTTC.

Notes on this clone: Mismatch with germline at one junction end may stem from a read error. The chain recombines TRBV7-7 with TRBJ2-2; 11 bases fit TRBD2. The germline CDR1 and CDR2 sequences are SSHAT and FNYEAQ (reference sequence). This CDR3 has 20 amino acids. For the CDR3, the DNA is TGTGCTAGCAGCCAATTTCCGAGGCTAGCGGGGGGTTTGAACACCGGGGAGCTGTTTTTT. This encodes CASSQFPRLAGGLNTGELFF.

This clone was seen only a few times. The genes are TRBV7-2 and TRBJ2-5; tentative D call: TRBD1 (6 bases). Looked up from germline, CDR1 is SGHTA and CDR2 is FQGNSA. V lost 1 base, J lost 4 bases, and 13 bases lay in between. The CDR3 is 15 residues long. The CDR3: CASSLEGRGVETQYF. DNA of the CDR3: TGTGCCAGCAGCTTAGAGGGCAGGGGAGTAGAGACCCAGTACTTC.

The CDR3 DNA is TGTGCCACCAGGCTGACAGGGAACACTGAAGCTTTCTTT. It specifies CATRLTGNTEAFF. The rearrangement uses TRBV15 and TRBJ1-1, with D possibly TRBD1 on 6 matching bases. CDR1 and CDR2 from the germline V gene are LNHNV and YYDKDF (reference sequence). The CDR3 is 13 residues long. The germline V and J ends were trimmed by 6 bases and 1 base, with 9 bases remaining between them.

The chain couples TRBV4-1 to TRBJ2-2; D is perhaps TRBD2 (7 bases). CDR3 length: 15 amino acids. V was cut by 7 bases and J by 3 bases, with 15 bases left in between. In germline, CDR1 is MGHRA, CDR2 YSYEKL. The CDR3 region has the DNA TGCGCCAGCAAAGTAGGGGGGGCGGACACCGGGGAGCTGTTTTTT. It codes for CASKVGGADTGELFF.

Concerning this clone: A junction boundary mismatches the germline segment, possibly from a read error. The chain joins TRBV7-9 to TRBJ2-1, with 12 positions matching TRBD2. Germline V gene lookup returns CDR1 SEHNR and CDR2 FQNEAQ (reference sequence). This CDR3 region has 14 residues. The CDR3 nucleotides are TGTGCCAGCAGCCTAGCGGGGGGGCCGGATGAGCAGTTCTTC. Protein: CASSLAGGPDEQFF.